Following are 6 T cell receptor beta chains from one sample sequenced in a study of cytomegalovirus exposure and HLA in healthy donors. PCR involved 60 Vbeta and 13 Jbeta primers. Libraries were prepared by immunoSEQ multiplex PCR; TCRdb keeps only in-frame clonotypes and omits some of them. The sample holds 150,000 to 200,000 clones, approximately 67% seen once. Sequencing input: PBMCs. These receptors were collected from a man aged 40-49 years in good health and CMV-seronegative.

This chain connects TRBV13 to TRBJ2-7, with a possible D match to TRBD1 (6 bases). Trimming removed 4 bases at V and 4 bases at J, with 23 bases between. The germline V gene encodes CDR1 PRHDT and CDR2 FYEKMQ (reference sequence). This CDR3 comprises 17 residues. The CDR3 is CASSYLRGVGSFYEQYF. DNA for the CDR3: TGTGCCAGCAGCTACCTCAGGGGAGTGGGGTCATTTTACGAGCAGTACTTC. The whole variable domain, remainder taken from reference TRBV13 and TRBJ2-7, is AAGVIQSPRHLIKEKRETATLKCYPIPRHDTVYWYQQGPGQDPQFLISFYEKMQSDKGSIPDRFSAQQFSDYHSELNMSSLELGDSALYFCASSYLRGVGSFYEQYFGPGTRLTVT.

The rearrangement links TRBV30 to TRBJ2-7, with D maybe TRBD2 (7 bases). CDR1 and CDR2 (germline): GTSNPN, SVGIG (reference sequence). The CDR3 consists of 15 residues. Trimming cost V 4 bases and J 6 bases, with 22 bases left between them. The DNA for the CDR3 is TGTGCCTGGACCTTAAGGAGGAGGGGGGGATCCGAGCAGTACTTC. It yields the protein CAWTLRRRGGSEQYF.

This clone was observed a handful of times. The chain carries TRBV5-6 and TRBJ1-1, with D possibly TRBD1 on 6 matching bases. The germline V gene has CDR1 SGHDT and CDR2 YYEEEE. The CDR3 spans 14 residues. Trimming pared 1 base from V and 5 bases from J, leaving 12 bases between. As DNA, the CDR3 is TGTGCCAGCAGCTTGTTTGCCAGGGGTACTGAAGCTTTCTTT. Its translation: CASSLFARGTEAFF.

This chain connects TRBV19 to TRBJ1-6; D is ambiguous. The CDR3 spans 13 residues. Trimming stripped 1 base from V and 9 bases from J, with 7 bases between. Germline CDR1 LNHDA, CDR2 SQIVND (reference sequence). For the CDR3, the DNA is TGTGCCAGTAGTATAGTAGCCCGTTCACCCCTCCACTTT. Translated, it gives CASSIVARSPLHF.

This clone was seen once. The chain carries TRBV5-4 and TRBJ2-1, with D possibly being TRBD2 (7 bases). Germline loops: CDR1 SGHNT, CDR2 YYREEE (reference sequence). V lost 3 bases, J lost 7 bases, and 14 bases lay in between. This CDR3 has 14 residues. The CDR3 DNA is TGTGCCAGCAGCTCCTTGGGGGGGCGGAATGAGCAGTTCTTC. It translates to CASSSLGGRNEQFF.

The J gene is TRBJ2-3, the V gene TRBV6-5; D is uncertain. V was trimmed by 9 bases and J by 4 bases, leaving 14 bases between them. Germline V gene data show CDR1 as MNHEY and CDR2 as SVGAGI. This CDR3 comprises 13 residues. The CDR3 nucleotides are TGTGCCAGTCAACCCGGTTTCGCAGATACGCAGTATTTT. It yields the protein CASQPGFADTQYF.